A single TCR beta chain is shown here with its context. Its antigen is currently unknown. Patients picked for sequencing had shown CD8+CD57+ cell expansion detected by flow cytometry. Every patient was diagnosed with severe acquired aplastic anemia. Blood was sampled before the patients had received any therapy. Both TCR beta VDJ combination and CDR3 sequence profiling were carried out. Genomic DNA was the template for this profiling. One entry per CDR3 protein, called by TCRdb with MiXCR from the reads. The sample has 150,000 or so distinct CDR3 sequences, roughly 48% seen once. The source of the sample is a study of CD8+CD57+ T cells in acquired aplastic anemia. Study at large: Sorted CD4+ and CD8+ cells gave an average of about 3 ug of DNA. Study-wide points: Between patients and controls, CD8+ Simpson's diversity did not vary significantly.

This CDR3 has 15 residues. From germline, CDR1 is SGHRS and CDR2 YFSETQ. V dropped 0 bases and J dropped 10; count of bases not matched to a gene: 8. V and J are TRBV5-1 and TRBJ2-1, with 9 nucleotides matching TRBD2. The clonotype originates from a human donor with aplastic anemia. The sequencing sample was made of sorted CD4+, CD8+, or CD8+CD57+ T cells (not recorded which) from PBMCs. CDR3 in amino acids: CASSLGGGGAGEQFF. CDR3 DNA: TGCGCCAGCAGCTTGGGTGGCGGGGGGGCAGGGGAGCAGTTCTTC.